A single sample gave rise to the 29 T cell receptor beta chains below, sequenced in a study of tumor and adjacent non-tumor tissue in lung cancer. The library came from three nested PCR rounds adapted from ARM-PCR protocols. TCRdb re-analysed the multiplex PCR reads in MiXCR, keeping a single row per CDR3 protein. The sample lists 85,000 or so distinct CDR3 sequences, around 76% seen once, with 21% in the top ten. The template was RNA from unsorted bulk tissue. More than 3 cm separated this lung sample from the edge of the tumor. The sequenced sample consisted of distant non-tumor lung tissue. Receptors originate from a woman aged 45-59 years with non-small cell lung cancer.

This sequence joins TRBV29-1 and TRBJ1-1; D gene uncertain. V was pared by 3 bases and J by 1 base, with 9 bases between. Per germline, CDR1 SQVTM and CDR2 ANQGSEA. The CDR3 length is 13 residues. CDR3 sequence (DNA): TGCAGCGTTGATCCCGCAGAGAACACTGAAGCTTTCTTT. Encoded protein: CSVDPAENTEAFF. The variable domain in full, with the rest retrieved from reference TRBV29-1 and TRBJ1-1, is SAVISQKPSRDICQRGTSLTIQCQVDSQVTMMFWYRQQPGQSLTLIATANQGSEATYESGFVIDKFPISRPNLTFSTLTVSNMSPEDSSIYLCSVDPAENTEAFFGQGTRLTVV.

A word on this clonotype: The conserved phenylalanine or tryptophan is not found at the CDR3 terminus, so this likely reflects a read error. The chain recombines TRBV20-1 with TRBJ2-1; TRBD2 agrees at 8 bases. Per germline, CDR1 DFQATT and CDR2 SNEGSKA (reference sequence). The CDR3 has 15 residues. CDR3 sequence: CSARATSVYHSEQFL. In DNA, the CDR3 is TGCAGCGCTAGGGCGACTAGCGTATACCACAGTGAGCAGTTCCTC.

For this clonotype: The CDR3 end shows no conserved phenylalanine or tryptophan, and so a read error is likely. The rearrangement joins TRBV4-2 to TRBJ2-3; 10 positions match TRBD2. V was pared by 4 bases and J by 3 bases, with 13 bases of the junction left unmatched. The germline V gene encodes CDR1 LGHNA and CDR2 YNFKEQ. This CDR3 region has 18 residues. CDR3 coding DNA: TGTGCCAGCAGCCGAGAAGGATTCTTACTAGCGGGAACAGATACGCAGTATTCT. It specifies CASSREGFLLAGTDTQYS.

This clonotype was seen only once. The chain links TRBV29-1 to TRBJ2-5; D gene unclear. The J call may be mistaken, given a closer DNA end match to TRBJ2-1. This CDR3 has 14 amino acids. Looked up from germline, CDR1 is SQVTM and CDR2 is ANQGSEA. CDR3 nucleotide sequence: TGCAGCGTTGAAGATGTGTCAGCCCAAGAGACCCAGTTCTTC. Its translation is CSVEDVSAQETQFF.

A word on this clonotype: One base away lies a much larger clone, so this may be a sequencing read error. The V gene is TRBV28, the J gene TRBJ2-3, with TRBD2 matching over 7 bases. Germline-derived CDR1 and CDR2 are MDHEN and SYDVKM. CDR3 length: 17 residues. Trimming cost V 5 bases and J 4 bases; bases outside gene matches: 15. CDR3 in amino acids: CASSTFWEGRSADTQYF. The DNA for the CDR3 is TGTGCCAGCAGTACTTTCTGGGAGGGCCGAAGCGCAGATACGCAGTATTTT.

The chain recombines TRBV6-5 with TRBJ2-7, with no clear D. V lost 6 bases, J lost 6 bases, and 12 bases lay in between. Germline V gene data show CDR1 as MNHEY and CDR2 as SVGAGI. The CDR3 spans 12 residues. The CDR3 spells CASSSPRGEQYF. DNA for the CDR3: TGTGCCAGCAGCTCTCCCAGAGGCGAGCAGTACTTC.

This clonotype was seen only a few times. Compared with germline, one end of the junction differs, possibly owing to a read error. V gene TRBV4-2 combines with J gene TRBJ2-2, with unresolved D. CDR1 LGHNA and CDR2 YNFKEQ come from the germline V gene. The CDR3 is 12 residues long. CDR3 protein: CASSPARGELFF. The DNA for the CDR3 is TGTGCCAGTAGCCCGGCCAGGGGGGAGCTGTTTTTT.

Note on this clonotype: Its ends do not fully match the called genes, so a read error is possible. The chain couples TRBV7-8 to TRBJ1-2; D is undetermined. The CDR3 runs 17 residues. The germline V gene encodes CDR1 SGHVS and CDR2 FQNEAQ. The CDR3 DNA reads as TGTGGCAGCAGCTTAGTCAAGGTGGAAACAGCTCAATATGGCTACACCTTC. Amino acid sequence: CGSSLVKVETAQYGYTF.

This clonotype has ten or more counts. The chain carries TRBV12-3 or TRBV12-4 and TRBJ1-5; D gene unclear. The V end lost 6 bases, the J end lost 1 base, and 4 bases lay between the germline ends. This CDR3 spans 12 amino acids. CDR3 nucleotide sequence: TGTGCCAGCAGCGACAGCAATCAGCCCCAGCATTTT. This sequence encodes CASSDSNQPQHF.

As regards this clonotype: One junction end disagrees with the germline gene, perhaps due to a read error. CDR3 residues: CSDFSGSGNDQFF. The CDR3 region has the DNA TGTAGCGACTTTAGCGGGTCGGGCAATGATCAGTTCTTC. The V call is TRBV29-1, the J call TRBJ2-1, with 7 bases that match TRBD2. CDR1 is SQVTM and CDR2 is ANQGSEA in the germline V gene. The CDR3 loop spans 13 amino acids.

CDR3 region: CASSARRGTEAFF. The CDR3 nucleotides are TGTGCCAGCAGCGCCCGCAGAGGGACTGAAGCTTTCTTT. The rearrangement uses TRBV7-3 and TRBJ1-1; D gene uncertain. This CDR3 contains 13 residues. Germline V gives CDR1 SGHTA, CDR2 FQGTGA. V lost 5 bases and J lost 5, with 12 bases in between.

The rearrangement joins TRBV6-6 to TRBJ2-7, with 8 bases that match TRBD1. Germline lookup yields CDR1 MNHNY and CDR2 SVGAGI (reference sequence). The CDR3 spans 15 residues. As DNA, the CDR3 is TGTGCTAGTAGTTACGAAACCAGGGGGCTCTACGAGCAGTACTTC. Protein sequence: CASSYETRGLYEQYF.

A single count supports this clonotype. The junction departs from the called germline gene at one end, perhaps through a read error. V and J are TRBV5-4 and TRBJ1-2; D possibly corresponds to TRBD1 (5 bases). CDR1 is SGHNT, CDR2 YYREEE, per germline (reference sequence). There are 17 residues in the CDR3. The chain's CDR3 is CASSNPPNRPSNYGYTF. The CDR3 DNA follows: TGTGCTAGCAGCAACCCCCCGAACAGGCCATCTAACTATGGCTACACCTTC.

The CDR3 region is CASSEDRAHYGNTF. DNA for the CDR3: TGTGCCAGCAGCGAGGACAGGGCACACTACGGGAACACCTTC. This chain links TRBV6-1 with TRBJ1-2; 8 positions match TRBD1. J lost 12 bases, V lost 6 bases, and 15 bases had no gene match. Germline CDR1 is MNHNS and CDR2 is SASEGT. The CDR3 extends over 14 amino acids.

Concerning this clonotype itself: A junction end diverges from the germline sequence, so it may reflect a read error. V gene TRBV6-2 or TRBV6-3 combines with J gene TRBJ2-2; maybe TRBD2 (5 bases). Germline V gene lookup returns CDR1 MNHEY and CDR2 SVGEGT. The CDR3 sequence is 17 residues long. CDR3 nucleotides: TGTTCCAGCAGTTACCAGCCAGGATATGCGAACACCGGGGAGCCGTTTTTT. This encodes CSSSYQPGYANTGEPFF.

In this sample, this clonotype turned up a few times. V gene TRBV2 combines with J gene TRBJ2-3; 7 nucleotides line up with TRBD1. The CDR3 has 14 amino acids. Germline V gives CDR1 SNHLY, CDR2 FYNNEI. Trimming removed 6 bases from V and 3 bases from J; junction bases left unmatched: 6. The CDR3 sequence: CASRAGGMTDTQYF. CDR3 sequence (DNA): TGTGCCAGCAGGGCAGGGGGTATGACAGATACGCAGTATTTT.

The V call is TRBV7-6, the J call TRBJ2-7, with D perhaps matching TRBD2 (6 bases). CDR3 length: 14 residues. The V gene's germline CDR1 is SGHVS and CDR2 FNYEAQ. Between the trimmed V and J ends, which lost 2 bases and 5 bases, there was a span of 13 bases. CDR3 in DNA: TGTGCCAGCAGCTTATCCGCTACTAGCAACGAGCAGTACTTC. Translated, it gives CASSLSATSNEQYF.

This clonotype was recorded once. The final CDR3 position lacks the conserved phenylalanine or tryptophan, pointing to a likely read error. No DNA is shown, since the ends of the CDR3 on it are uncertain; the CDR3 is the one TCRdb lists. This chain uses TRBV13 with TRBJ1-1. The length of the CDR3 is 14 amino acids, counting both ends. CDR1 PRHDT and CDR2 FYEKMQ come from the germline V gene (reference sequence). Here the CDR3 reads CASNGQWMNTEAFI.

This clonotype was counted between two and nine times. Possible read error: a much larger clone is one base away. The DNA of the CDR3 is TGCAGCGTTTCAGGGATAAGAGACGAGAAGTACTTC. Its translation is CSVSGIRDEKYF. The chain joins TRBV29-1 to TRBJ2-7; D is possibly TRBD1 (5 bases). Germline CDR1 and CDR2: SQVTM and ANQGSEA. CDR3 length: 12 residues.

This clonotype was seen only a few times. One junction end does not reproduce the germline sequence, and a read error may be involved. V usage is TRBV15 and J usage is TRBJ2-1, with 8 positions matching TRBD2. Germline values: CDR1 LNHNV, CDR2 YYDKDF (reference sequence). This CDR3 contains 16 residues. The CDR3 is CATSRLRLARGNVQFF. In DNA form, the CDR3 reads TGTGCCACCAGCAGGTTAAGACTAGCGAGAGGAAATGTGCAGTTCTTC.

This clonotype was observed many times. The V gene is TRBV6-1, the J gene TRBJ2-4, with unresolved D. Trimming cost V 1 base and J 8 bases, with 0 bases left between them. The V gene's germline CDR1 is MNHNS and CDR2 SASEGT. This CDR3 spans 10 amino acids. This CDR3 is CASSEDIQYF. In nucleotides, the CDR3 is TGTGCCAGCAGTGAAGACATTCAGTACTTC.

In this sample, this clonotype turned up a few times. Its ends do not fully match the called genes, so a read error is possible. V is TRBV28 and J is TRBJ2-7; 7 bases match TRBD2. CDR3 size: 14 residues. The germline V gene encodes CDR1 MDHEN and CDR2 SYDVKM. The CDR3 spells CANSEGDGRYEQYF. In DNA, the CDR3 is TGCGCCAACAGTGAGGGAGACGGGAGGTACGAGCAGTACTTC.

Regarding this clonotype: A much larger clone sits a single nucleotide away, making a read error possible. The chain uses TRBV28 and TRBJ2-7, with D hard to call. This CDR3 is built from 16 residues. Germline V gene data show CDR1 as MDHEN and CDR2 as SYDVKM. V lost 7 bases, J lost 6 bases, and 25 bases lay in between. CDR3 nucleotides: TGTGCCAGCAATTCCTGGGAACACGGAGAAAATAGCGAGCAGTACTTC. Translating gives CASNSWEHGENSEQYF. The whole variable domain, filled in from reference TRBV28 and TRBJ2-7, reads DVKVTQSSRYLVKRTGEKVFLECVQDMDHENMFWYRQDPGLGLRLIYFSYDVKMKEKGDIPEGYSVSREKKERFSLILESASTNQTSMYLCASNSWEHGENSEQYFGPGTRLTVT.

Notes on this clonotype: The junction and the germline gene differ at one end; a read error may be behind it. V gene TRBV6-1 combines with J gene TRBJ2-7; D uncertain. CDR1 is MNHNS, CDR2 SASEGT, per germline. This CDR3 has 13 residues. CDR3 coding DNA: TGTGCCAGCACTCCCATGGAGACCTACGAGCAATACTTC. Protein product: CASTPMETYEQYF.

The CDR3 region has the DNA TGTGCCAGCAATTTTCACAGGGACTGTCAGCCCCAGCATTTT. It yields the protein CASNFHRDCQPQHF. The V and J genes are TRBV28 and TRBJ1-5; D perhaps matches TRBD1 (6 bases). Germline V gives CDR1 MDHEN, CDR2 SYDVKM. This CDR3 is built from 14 residues. V was cut by 7 bases and J by 6 bases, with 16 bases left in between.

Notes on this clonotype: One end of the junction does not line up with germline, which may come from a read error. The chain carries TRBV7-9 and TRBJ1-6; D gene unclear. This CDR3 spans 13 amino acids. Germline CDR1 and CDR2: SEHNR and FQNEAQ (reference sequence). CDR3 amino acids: CAGSLDGNSPLQF. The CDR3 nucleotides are TGTGCCGGCAGCTTAGACGGGAATTCACCCCTCCAGTTT.

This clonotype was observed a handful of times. This chain's CDR3 is CASSLAPRLPPYEQYF. The CDR3 bases are TGCGCCAGCAGCTTGGCACCAAGACTACCCCCCTACGAGCAGTACTTC. The chain employs TRBV5-1 and TRBJ2-7, with D maybe TRBD2 (5 bases). The CDR3 has 16 amino acids. Trimming took off 0 bases at V and 2 bases at J, with 15 bases between the two ends. Germline-derived CDR1 and CDR2 are SGHRS and YFSETQ. Supplemented by reference TRBV5-1 and TRBJ2-7, the full variable domain reads KAGVTQTPRYLIKTRGQQVTLSCSPISGHRSVSWYQQTPGQGLQFLFEYFSETQRNKGNFPGRFSGRQFSNSRSEMNVSTLELGDSALYLCASSLAPRLPPYEQYFGPGTRLTVT.

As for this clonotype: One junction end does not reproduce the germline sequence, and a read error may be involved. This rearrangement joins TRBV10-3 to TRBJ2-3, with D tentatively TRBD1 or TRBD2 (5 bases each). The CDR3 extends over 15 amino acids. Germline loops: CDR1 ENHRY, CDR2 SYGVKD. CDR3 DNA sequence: TGTTCCATCAGTGAGGGGAACAGGAGCACAGATACGCAGTATTTT. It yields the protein CSISEGNRSTDTQYF.

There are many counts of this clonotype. The DNA of the CDR3 is TGTGCCACCAGTACCGGCAATCAGCCCCAGCATTTT. Its protein product is CATSTGNQPQHF. The J gene is TRBJ1-5, the V gene TRBV24-1; D not certain. The CDR3 has 12 amino acids. Deletions cut 6 bases from V and 2 bases from J, with 4 bases between. Germline CDR1 is KGHDR and CDR2 is SFDVKD.